These 11 T cell receptor beta chains were all obtained from the same sample, sequenced in a study of blood T cell repertoires in COVID-19. Profiling relied on immunoSEQ multiplex PCR, and the TCRdb table lists in-frame clones only, not all of them. The table lists about 250,000 clones, around 87% of them singletons. Sequenced sample: PBMCs or T cells enriched from blood (not recorded which). The source of these receptors is a woman aged 18 to 35 who had recovered from COVID-19.

This clone showed up just once. The chain combines TRBV21-1 with TRBJ1-5. TRBV21-1 corresponds to a pseudogene. The CDR3 is made up of 14 amino acids. The CDR3 region is CASSKGDSHQPQHF. CDR3 nucleotides: TGTGCCAGCAGCAAAGGGGACTCACATCAGCCCCAGCATTTT.

The V call is TRBV7-9, the J call TRBJ1-2; D is uncertain. The germline V and J ends were trimmed by 7 bases and 7 bases, with 16 bases remaining between them. Germline V lookup: CDR1 SEHNR, CDR2 FQNEAQ (reference sequence). The CDR3 loop spans 13 amino acids. The CDR3 DNA sequence: TGTGCCAGCACCCCAGACGGGGTTCCTGGCTACACCTTC. Its protein product is CASTPDGVPGYTF.

The CDR3 DNA reads TGTGCCAGCAGTCCGCAGGGGCTTGGTAATTCACCCCTCCACTTT. Translating it yields CASSPQGLGNSPLHF. The V and J genes are TRBV2 and TRBJ1-6, with a weak D call TRBD1 (6 bases). V shed 5 bases and J shed 6 bases, with 14 bases lying between them. The germline V gene encodes CDR1 SNHLY and CDR2 FYNNEI. This CDR3 has 15 amino acids. Full variable domain (rest looked up from reference TRBV2 and TRBJ1-6): EPEVTQTPSHQVTQMGQEVILRCVPISNHLYFYWYRQILGQKVEFLVSFYNNEISEKSEIFDDQFSVERPDGSNFTLKIRSTKLEDSAMYFCASSPQGLGNSPLHFGNGTRLTVT.

V usage is TRBV28 and J usage is TRBJ1-2, with TRBD1 matching over 10 bases. The germline V gene has CDR1 MDHEN and CDR2 SYDVKM. V shed 6 bases, J shed 7 bases, and the junction held 8 bases outside the gene matches. This CDR3 is 14 amino acids long. CDR3 region: CASREGQGGSGYTF. CDR3 DNA: TGTGCCAGCAGAGAAGGACAGGGGGGATCTGGCTACACCTTC.

The rearrangement uses TRBV18 and TRBJ2-1; TRBD2 matches 7 bases. Germline trimming cut 4 bases from V and 3 bases from J; bases unmatched to any gene: 3. This CDR3 region has 14 residues. Germline assignment: CDR1 KGHSH and CDR2 LQKENI. CDR3 amino acids: CASSRLADYNEQFF. CDR3 nucleotide sequence: TGTGCCAGCTCACGTCTAGCGGACTACAATGAGCAGTTCTTC.

The chain is built from TRBV6-5 and TRBJ1-6; tentatively, D is TRBD1 (6 bases). The germline gives CDR1 MNHEY, CDR2 SVGAGI. The CDR3 covers 16 residues. Trimming stripped 4 bases from V and 5 bases from J, with 15 bases between. The CDR3: CASSFSGQSNNSPLHF. The CDR3 region has the DNA TGTGCCAGCAGTTTCTCAGGACAGTCGAATAATTCACCCCTCCACTTT.

The chain recombines TRBV5-1 with TRBJ1-3; 12 positions match TRBD1. The trim removed 4 bases at V and 2 bases at J, leaving 10 bases unmatched. Germline values: CDR1 SGHRS, CDR2 YFSETQ. CDR3 size: 18 residues. The CDR3 reads CASSGTGGPDYTGNTIYF. CDR3 bases: TGCGCCAGCAGCGGGACAGGGGGCCCAGATTACACTGGAAACACCATATATTTT.

The V and J genes are TRBV9 and TRBJ2-3; D is perhaps TRBD2 (6 bases). Germline V gives CDR1 SGDLS, CDR2 YYNGEE. This CDR3 spans 14 amino acids. Trimming cost V 0 bases and J 5 bases, with 10 bases left between them. The CDR3 coding sequence is TGTGCCAGCAGCGTAGCCCAGGGAGGAGATACGCAGTATTTT. This encodes CASSVAQGGDTQYF.

The chain has TRBV7-9 and TRBJ1-4, with 9 nucleotides matching TRBD1. The CDR3 has 14 amino acids. V lost 8 bases and J lost 4; bases outside the gene matches: 5. The germline V gene has CDR1 SEHNR and CDR2 FQNEAQ (reference sequence). This CDR3 reads CASQPDRGNEKLFF. For the CDR3, the DNA is TGTGCCAGCCAGCCGGACAGGGGTAATGAAAAACTGTTTTTT.

The chain carries TRBV27 and TRBJ2-5; 9 nucleotides agree with TRBD1. The CDR3 is made up of 15 amino acids. Unmatched junction bases numbered 9, after V lost 5 bases and J lost 5 bases. Germline loops: CDR1 MNHEY, CDR2 SMNVEV (reference sequence). The CDR3 nucleotides read TGTGCCAGCAGTAGGGACAGGGAGAGAAGGGAGACCCAGTACTTC. This sequence encodes CASSRDRERRETQYF.

The V and J genes are TRBV2 and TRBJ1-1; 7 bases line up with TRBD1. Germline-derived CDR1 and CDR2 are SNHLY and FYNNEI. V lost 5 bases to trimming and J lost 10 bases; unmatched junction nucleotides: 10. There are 13 residues in the CDR3. The CDR3 DNA reads as TGTGCCAGCAGTACCAGACAGGGACGAGTAGCTTTCTTT. It encodes CASSTRQGRVAFF.